These T cell receptor beta chains were read from a single sample in a study of blood T cell repertoires in COVID-19. The data were produced by immunoSEQ multiplex PCR, yet TCRdb's version contains in-frame clones alone and is incomplete. The sample contains 350,000 to 450,000 clones, around 91% of which appear only once. Sample: PBMCs or T cells enriched from blood (not recorded which). Receptors originate from a man under 40 who had recovered from COVID-19. Both conserved end residues are part of each CDR3. The order of the fields is clone size, J gene, V gene, D gene, CDR3 protein, CDR3 DNA. The D gene is left open where the match is weak. Some rows have no size entry. The others give once, few or many, or a class for an expanded clone.

NA TRBJ2-2 TRBV7-9 NA CASSRQDTGELFF TGTGCCAGCAGTCGCCAGGACACCGGGGAGCTGTTTTTT
NA TRBJ2-7 TRBV5-6 NA CASSLGSRVGEQYF TGTGCCAGCAGCTTGGGTAGCAGGGTGGGCGAGCAGTACTTC
NA TRBJ2-5 TRBV11-3 TRBD1 CASSRTGWEETQYF TGTGCCAGCAGCCGGACAGGGTGGGAAGAGACCCAGTACTTC
NA TRBJ2-7 TRBV6-5 NA CASGGGSSYEQYF TGTGCCAGCGGCGGAGGAAGCTCCTACGAGCAGTACTTC
NA TRBJ2-7 TRBV5-1 TRBD1 CASSTTGGPHEQYF TGCGCCAGCAGCACCACAGGGGGCCCCCACGAGCAGTACTTC
NA TRBJ1-3 TRBV27 TRBD1 CASSLSAPGTGGFGNTIYF TGTGCCAGCAGTTTATCAGCCCCCGGGACAGGGGGCTTTGGAAACACCATATATTTT
NA TRBJ1-1 TRBV9 NA CASSPRSGQNTEAFF TGTGCCAGCAGCCCGAGGTCGGGACAGAACACTGAAGCTTTCTTT
NA TRBJ1-4 TRBV3-1/TRBV3-2 TRBD1 CASSPGTGSNEKLFF TGTGCCAGCAGCCCCGGGACAGGATCTAATGAAAAACTGTTTTTT
NA TRBJ2-7 TRBV28 TRBD2 CASRSGSAYEQYF TGTGCCAGCAGAAGCGGGAGCGCCTACGAGCAGTACTTC
NA TRBJ1-5 TRBV29-1 NA CSPGVDQPQHF TGCAGCCCAGGGGTGGATCAGCCCCAGCATTTT
NA TRBJ2-5 TRBV5-1 NA CASSRGQTTGETQYF TGCGCCAGCAGCCGTGGACAGACTACAGGAGAGACCCAGTACTTC
NA TRBJ2-1 TRBV19 NA CAIKDRPTNEQFF TGTGCCATCAAAGACAGACCTACAAATGAGCAGTTCTTC
NA TRBJ2-1 TRBV21-1 NA CASSRGWTVSYNEQFF TGTGCCAGCAGCAGGGGATGGACAGTCTCCTACAATGAGCAGTTCTTC
NA TRBJ2-3 TRBV6-5 NA CASSWGRGGTDTQYF TGTGCCAGCAGTTGGGGGAGGGGGGGAACAGATACGCAGTATTTT
few TRBJ2-3 TRBV7-9 NA CASSVGGTNTQYF TGTGCCAGCAGCGTGGGCGGGACGAATACGCAGTATTTT
once TRBJ2-5 TRBV19 NA CASSMGPQPGETQYF TGTGCCAGTAGTATGGGGCCGCAACCTGGAGAGACCCAGTACTTC
NA TRBJ2-3 TRBV12-3/TRBV12-4 NA CASSLNTDTQYF TGTGCCAGCAGTCTTAACACAGATACGCAGTATTTT
NA TRBJ1-2 TRBV5-4 NA CASSLAGNYGYTF TGTGCCAGCAGCTTGGCGGGAAACTATGGCTACACCTTC
NA TRBJ1-5 TRBV4-1 TRBD1 CASSQDIVFGGTGGFNQPQHF TGCGCCAGCAGCCAAGATATTGTTTTTGGCGGGACAGGTGGATTCAATCAGCCCCAGCATTTT
NA TRBJ2-7 TRBV7-8 TRBD2 CASSIGTSGNPYEQYF TGTGCCAGCAGCATCGGGACTAGCGGGAACCCCTACGAGCAGTACTTC
NA TRBJ2-5 TRBV10-3 NA CAISDLTGRGGETQYF TGTGCCATCAGTGACCTAACCGGGCGAGGAGGGGAGACCCAGTACTTC
NA TRBJ2-1 TRBV10-3 NA CAITSIRGGNNEQFF TGTGCCATCACTTCGATACGGGGAGGTAACAATGAGCAGTTCTTC
NA TRBJ2-6 TRBV28 NA CASSRSGANVLTF TGTGCCAGCAGTCGGTCTGGGGCCAACGTCCTGACTTTC
once TRBJ2-2 TRBV27 NA CASKLLLGGELFF TGTGCCAGCAAACTACTCTTGGGTGGGGAGCTGTTTTTT
NA TRBJ1-4 TRBV5-1 TRBD1 CASRQTGEGEKLFF TGCGCCAGCAGGCAGACAGGGGAAGGTGAAAAACTGTTTTTT
NA TRBJ1-4 TRBV23-1 TRBD1 CASSQDRGPREKLFF TGCGCCAGCAGTCAAGACAGGGGGCCAAGAGAAAAACTGTTTTTT
NA TRBJ2-7 TRBV30 NA CAWSAFSEQYF TGTGCCTGGAGTGCTTTTTCGGAGCAGTACTTC
once TRBJ1-6 TRBV7-9 NA CASSSDSGDSPLHF TGTGCCAGCAGCTCCGACTCGGGGGACTCACCCCTCCACTTT
NA TRBJ2-3 TRBV28 NA CASHTPHETDTQYF TGTGCCAGCCACACGCCGCACGAAACAGATACGCAGTATTTT
NA TRBJ2-5 TRBV7-8 TRBD2 CASSLGLLKETQYF TGTGCCAGCAGCCTGGGACTACTAAAAGAGACCCAGTACTTC
NA TRBJ2-7 TRBV21-1 NA CASSNDRGGKDEQYF TGTGCCAGCAGTAACGACAGGGGGGGAAAGGACGAGCAGTACTTC
NA TRBJ2-7 TRBV18 NA CASSPGGGAYEQYF TGTGCCAGCTCACCAGGGGGAGGCGCCTACGAGCAGTACTTC
NA TRBJ2-1 TRBV7-9 TRBD2 CASTEREGTYNEQFF TGTGCCAGCACCGAGCGGGAAGGAACCTACAATGAGCAGTTCTTC
NA TRBJ2-6 TRBV7-9 NA CASSLEGPVYSSGANVLTF TGTGCCAGCAGCTTAGAAGGCCCCGTTTACAGCTCTGGGGCCAACGTCCTGACTTTC
NA TRBJ1-1 TRBV19 TRBD1 CASADRGLTEAFF TGTGCCAGTGCTGACAGGGGATTAACTGAAGCTTTCTTT
NA TRBJ2-7 TRBV7-9 TRBD2 CASSLGTSGISYEQYF TGTGCCAGCAGCTTAGGGACTAGCGGGATTTCCTACGAGCAGTACTTC
NA TRBJ2-1 TRBV7-3 NA CASRRPPGEEQFF TGTGCCAGCAGGCGACCCCCGGGGGAGGAGCAGTTCTTC
NA TRBJ1-3 TRBV6-1 TRBD1 CASSETGGARGDTIYF TGTGCCAGCAGTGAAACAGGGGGCGCACGGGGGGACACCATATATTTT
NA TRBJ2-1 TRBV18 TRBD2 CASSRLAGGRKNEQFF TGTGCCAGCTCTCGTCTAGCGGGAGGGCGAAAAAATGAGCAGTTCTTC
NA TRBJ2-5 TRBV21-1 NA CASSKGRTSGLETQYF TGTGCCAGCAGCAAAGGAAGGACTAGCGGCTTGGAGACCCAGTACTTC
NA TRBJ2-1 TRBV5-1 TRBD1 CASSDGQGENEQFF TGCGCCAGCAGCGACGGACAGGGGGAAAATGAGCAGTTCTTC
NA TRBJ2-7 TRBV7-2 TRBD2 CASSPISGTSYEQYF TGTGCCAGCAGCCCAATTTCCGGGACTAGTTACGAGCAGTACTTC
NA TRBJ2-7 TRBV2 NA CASSVARRDEQYF TGTGCCAGCAGCGTCGCCCGCCGCGACGAGCAGTACTTC
NA TRBJ2-7 TRBV11-2 NA CASSSPVYRDSYEQYF TGTGCCAGCAGCTCTCCCGTCTATCGGGACTCCTACGAGCAGTACTTC
NA TRBJ2-1 TRBV11-3 TRBD1 CASSKGQGVYNEQFF TGTGCCAGCAGCAAGGGGCAGGGGGTTTACAATGAGCAGTTCTTC
NA TRBJ2-7 TRBV5-1 TRBD1 CASSSTGNEQYF TGCGCCAGCAGCTCGACAGGGAACGAGCAGTACTTC
once TRBJ1-4 TRBV25-1 NA CASSEFSWANEKLFF TGTGCCAGCAGTGAATTTAGCTGGGCTAATGAAAAACTGTTTTTT
NA TRBJ1-4 TRBV7-9 NA CASSPDSGIEKLFF TGTGCCAGCAGCCCGGACAGCGGGATTGAAAAACTGTTTTTT